The rows below give T cell receptor beta chains drawn from one sample of a study of T cell repertoires in cytomegalovirus infection. MiXCR, applied by TCRdb to the reads, yields one record per CDR3 protein. The sample lists some 100,000 distinct CDR3 sequences, 20% to 30% occurring once. Sequencing used CD8+ T cells from PBMCs. The receptor source for this set is a human donor in good health (CMV status not recorded). Some clones in this sample may be carry-over from other donors' samples. Each CDR3 is given with its conserved first and last residue. Fields, in order: J gene, D gene, clone size, V gene, CDR3 DNA, CDR3 protein. The D gene is left open where the match is weak. Clone size is shown for a subset of rows, as once, few, many or a class of expanded clone.

J: TRBJ1-2; D: -; size: once; V: TRBV14; DNA: TGTGCCAGCAGCCCATCGGGACTTACCACGGTCCGTGGCTACACCTTC; CDR3: CASSPSGLTTVRGYTF
J: TRBJ2-1; D: TRBD1; size: -; V: TRBV6-2/TRBV6-3; DNA: TGTGCCAGCAGTTACGGGACAGGATATACCCCACACAATGAGCAGTTCTTC; CDR3: CASSYGTGYTPHNEQFF
J: TRBJ2-1; D: -; size: -; V: TRBV3-1; DNA: TGTGCCAGCAGCGGTGTGAGCGGCGAGCAGTTCTTC; CDR3: CASSGVSGEQFF
J: TRBJ2-1; D: TRBD1; size: many; V: TRBV11-2; DNA: TGTGCCAGCAGCTCAACAGGGGACCCCAACAATGAGCAGTTCTTC; CDR3: CASSSTGDPNNEQFF
J: TRBJ1-1; D: -; size: few; V: TRBV19; DNA: TGTGCCAGTAGTTCGAATGGGAACACTGAAGCTTTCTTT; CDR3: CASSSNGNTEAFF
J: TRBJ2-7; D: TRBD2; size: few; V: TRBV7-9; DNA: TGTGCCAGCAGCCGGGAGGGGGAGAGGTACGAGCAGTACTTC; CDR3: CASSREGERYEQYF
J: TRBJ2-3; D: -; size: -; V: TRBV4-3; DNA: TGCGCCAGCAGCCAAGATTCAGGGGGGGGCACAGATACGCAGTATTTT; CDR3: CASSQDSGGGTDTQYF
J: TRBJ2-2; D: -; size: few; V: TRBV5-6; DNA: TGTGCCAGCAGCCTAATTACGTATAGCCCAGGGGAGCTGTTTTTT; CDR3: CASSLITYSPGELFF
J: TRBJ2-6; D: -; size: -; V: TRBV11-3; DNA: TGTGCCAGCAGCCCATCCTCCGTCAGGGGCTGGGCCAACGTCCTGACTTTC; CDR3: CASSPSSVRGWANVLTF
J: TRBJ2-2; D: -; size: -; V: TRBV7-6; DNA: TGTGCCAGCAGCTTTCGGAGGGAGTCCGGGGAGCTGTTTTTT; CDR3: CASSFRRESGELFF
J: TRBJ1-5; D: -; size: few; V: TRBV7-9; DNA: TGTGCCAGCAGTGAAACGGGGACACAGAATCAGCCCCAGCATTTT; CDR3: CASSETGTQNQPQHF
J: TRBJ2-5; D: -; size: -; V: TRBV5-5; DNA: TGTGCCAGCAGCCAGCCCAGGGCGCATCTTGACCAAGAGACCCAGTACTTC; CDR3: CASSQPRAHLDQETQYF
J: TRBJ2-1; D: -; size: -; V: TRBV11-2; DNA: TGTGCCAGCTCCGGGAATAGCGACGGTGAGCAGTTCTTC; CDR3: CASSGNSDGEQFF
J: TRBJ1-6; D: TRBD1; size: -; V: TRBV18; DNA: TGTGCCAGCTCACTAGGACAGGGGGAACATTCACCCCTCCACTTT; CDR3: CASSLGQGEHSPLHF
J: TRBJ2-7; D: -; size: -; V: TRBV27; DNA: TGTGCCAGCAGTTTCCGGGACACCTCCTACGAGCAGTACTTC; CDR3: CASSFRDTSYEQYF
J: TRBJ1-2; D: TRBD1; size: -; V: TRBV19; DNA: TGTGCCAGTAGCCTGTCGGGACAGGGGAACTATGCCTACACCTTC; CDR3: CASSLSGQGNYAYTF
J: TRBJ2-3; D: TRBD1; size: -; V: TRBV28; DNA: TGTGCCAGCTATGGGACAGGGGGCGCAGATACGCAGTATTTT; CDR3: CASYGTGGADTQYF
J: TRBJ1-4; D: TRBD1; size: -; V: TRBV6-6; DNA: TGTGCCAGCAGTTACCTAGGACAGGGAGAGGAAAAACTGTTTTTT; CDR3: CASSYLGQGEEKLFF
J: TRBJ2-1; D: TRBD1; size: -; V: TRBV20-1; DNA: TGCAGTGCTAGAGCAGGGGGCTACAATGAGCAGTTCTTC; CDR3: CSARAGGYNEQFF
J: TRBJ2-7; D: -; size: few; V: TRBV4-3; DNA: TGCGCCAGCAGCCAGGTCCTTGCCTACGAGCAGTACTTC; CDR3: CASSQVLAYEQYF
J: TRBJ1-5; D: -; size: few; V: TRBV24-1; DNA: TGTGCCACCAGTGATTCCGGGACAATGGATCAGCCCCAGCATTTT; CDR3: CATSDSGTMDQPQHF
J: TRBJ1-1; D: -; size: -; V: TRBV6-2/TRBV6-3; DNA: TGTGCCAGCCTCGAGGTTGGGTGGAACACTGAAGCTTTCTTT; CDR3: CASLEVGWNTEAFF
J: TRBJ2-1; D: TRBD1; size: -; V: TRBV19; DNA: TGTGCCAGTAGTATAGATGGGACAGGAGCCTACAATGAGCAGTTCTTC; CDR3: CASSIDGTGAYNEQFF
J: TRBJ1-2; D: TRBD1; size: few; V: TRBV19; DNA: TGTGCCAGTACACCCGGACAGGGGGTTTTTGGCTACACCTTC; CDR3: CASTPGQGVFGYTF
J: TRBJ2-3; D: -; size: few; V: TRBV20-1; DNA: TGCAGTGCTGGGGACCCTTACACAGATACGCAGTATTTT; CDR3: CSAGDPYTDTQYF
J: TRBJ2-7; D: -; size: many; V: TRBV6-1; DNA: TGTGCCAGCAGTGAATCCACAGGGTTATCCTACGAGCAGTACTTC; CDR3: CASSESTGLSYEQYF
J: TRBJ2-2; D: TRBD1; size: -; V: TRBV6-6; DNA: TGTGCCAGCAGCAGCCCCTATACGGACAGGGGGCAACGGACCGGGGAGCTGTTTTTT; CDR3: CASSSPYTDRGQRTGELFF
J: TRBJ2-7; D: TRBD1; size: few; V: TRBV6-2/TRBV6-3; DNA: TGTGCCAGCAGTTCACTTACGTACAGGGGGCCCGAGCAGTACTTC; CDR3: CASSSLTYRGPEQYF
J: TRBJ2-7; D: TRBD1; size: many; V: TRBV28; DNA: TGTGCCAGCAGTGGGACAGGGAGGAGCTCCTACGAGCAGTACTTC; CDR3: CASSGTGRSSYEQYF
J: TRBJ2-3; D: -; size: -; V: TRBV28; DNA: TGTGCCAGCAGTTTTTCTTCACAGAGCACAGATACGCAGTATTTT; CDR3: CASSFSSQSTDTQYF
J: TRBJ2-7; D: TRBD2; size: few; V: TRBV19; DNA: TGTGCCAGTAGTACCACTAGCGGGAGCTTGTACGAGCAGTACTTC; CDR3: CASSTTSGSLYEQYF
J: TRBJ2-3; D: -; size: few; V: TRBV12-5; DNA: TGTGCTAGTGGTCTGGAAGGGGGGTCTGGCGGAGATACGCAGTATTTT; CDR3: CASGLEGGSGGDTQYF
J: TRBJ1-1; D: -; size: few; V: TRBV4-2; DNA: TGTGCCAGCAGCCCCGGGACTGAGTTAGAAGCTTTCTTT; CDR3: CASSPGTELEAFF
J: TRBJ2-7; D: -; size: many; V: TRBV7-9; DNA: TGTGCCAGCAGCTCCTGGGCAAGGCGAGGAGCCGGCTCCTACGAGCAGTACTTC; CDR3: CASSSWARRGAGSYEQYF
J: TRBJ2-1; D: -; size: -; V: TRBV29-1; DNA: TGCAGCGCTGACAGTAACAATGAGCAGTTCTTC; CDR3: CSADSNNEQFF
J: TRBJ2-2; D: -; size: -; V: TRBV10-3; DNA: TGTGCCATCAGTGATCCCGGGACTCCTACGAACACCGGGGAGCTGTTTTTT; CDR3: CAISDPGTPTNTGELFF
J: TRBJ2-1; D: TRBD1; size: many; V: TRBV6-1; DNA: TGTGCCAGCAGTGGCGGGACAGGGGGCCTACTCGAGCAGTTCTTC; CDR3: CASSGGTGGLLEQFF
J: TRBJ1-5; D: TRBD1; size: -; V: TRBV20-1; DNA: TGCAGTGCTAGGACAGGGGACAATCAGCCCCAGCATTTT; CDR3: CSARTGDNQPQHF
J: TRBJ2-1; D: TRBD2; size: once; V: TRBV30; DNA: TGTGGGGGGGGGACTCTTAACTCCTACAATGAGCAGTTCTTC; CDR3: CGGGTLNSYNEQFF
J: TRBJ2-2; D: -; size: -; V: TRBV7-6; DNA: TGTGCCAGCAGCTTTCCGCGGAATGCGCCGAACACCGGGGAGCTGTTTTTT; CDR3: CASSFPRNAPNTGELFF
J: TRBJ2-3; D: TRBD1; size: many; V: TRBV7-2; DNA: TGTGCCAGCAGCTACAGGGGGCGGGTCCCCACAGATACGCAGTATTTT; CDR3: CASSYRGRVPTDTQYF
J: TRBJ2-1; D: -; size: many; V: TRBV28; DNA: TGTGCCAGCAGTCCAGAGACCCGGGACATTCCCTACAATGAGCAGTTCTTC; CDR3: CASSPETRDIPYNEQFF
J: TRBJ2-7; D: -; size: few; V: TRBV20-1; DNA: TGCAGTGCTAGAGATGATACGCACTCCTACGAGCAGTACTTC; CDR3: CSARDDTHSYEQYF
J: TRBJ2-1; D: -; size: many; V: TRBV20-1; DNA: TGCAGTGCTAGAGACCCCGGAGGGTGGAATGAGCAGTTCTTC; CDR3: CSARDPGGWNEQFF
J: TRBJ1-1; D: TRBD1; size: many; V: TRBV6-2/TRBV6-3; DNA: TGTGCCAGCAGACCAGGGGGTCCGAACACTGAAGCTTTCTTT; CDR3: CASRPGGPNTEAFF
J: TRBJ2-1; D: -; size: few; V: TRBV4-3; DNA: TGCGCCAGCAGCCAAGATCGGGGCGACCTGGGGGGTGAGCAGTTCTTC; CDR3: CASSQDRGDLGGEQFF
J: TRBJ2-7; D: -; size: many; V: TRBV28; DNA: TGTGCCAGCAGTTTTCGGGGTCTCTCCTACGAGCAGTACTTC; CDR3: CASSFRGLSYEQYF
J: TRBJ2-3; D: -; size: many; V: TRBV7-6; DNA: TGTGCCAGCAGCCGGATGACGGGAGATACGCAGTATTTT; CDR3: CASSRMTGDTQYF